The clone carrying this TCR beta chain was seen a handful of times. As yet, its antigen is unknown. This sample stems from a study of post-analysis software for immune sequencing data. Study outcomes and limitations: Elevated frequency relative to controls characterized four to six TRBV segments in patients, TRBV5-6, TRBV5-1 and TRBV20-1 among them.

CDR1 is SGHAT and CDR2 is FQDESV in the germline V gene (reference sequence). V was cut by 5 bases and J by 7 bases, with 21 bases left in between. This CDR3 comprises 15 residues. Sequencing libraries made from TCR beta cDNA carried unique molecular identifiers. With about 0.95 to 10 million T cells as the source, a few hundred thousand cDNA molecules resulted. Each CDR3 protein is one row after TCRdb ran MiXCR on the PCR reads. The sample records over 150,000 distinct CDR3 sequences, around 36% being singletons. J is TRBJ2-7 and V is TRBV11-1, with D possibly matching TRBD2 (5 bases). The receptor was isolated from a girl aged 10 to 17 with multiple sclerosis. Sequenced material: blood, taken after autologous hematopoietic stem cell transplantation. The DNA for the CDR3 is TGTGCCAGCAGCGCCGCAGCGGAACCATCTAGAGAGCAGTACTTC. Translated, it gives CASSAAAEPSREQYF.